The next 10 T cell receptor beta chains were all read from a single sample in a study of identical twins (dated by TCRdb to the mid-2010s). The library was generated by 5' RACE. Sequenced using an Illumina HiSeq 2000. The public reads were run again by TCRdb, first through fastp at Q25 and then through MiXCR, and only productive beta chains were kept. Merged by CDR3 protein, the rows form single entries marked with the most common genes and DNA. Across this sample there are hundreds of thousands of distinct CDR3 sequences, with about 9.4% seen only once. The ten largest clones capture around 0.98% of the sample. These data are also associated with another study on yellow fever vaccine responses in identical twins.

Sequenced sample: PBMCs. These receptors were taken from a woman aged 18-29 years in good health.

The V and J genes are TRBV7-6 and TRBJ2-1; no definite D call. CDR3 length: 16 amino acids. CDR1 is SGHVS, CDR2 FNYEAQ, per germline. Trimming stripped 6 bases from V and 7 bases from J, with 22 bases between. The CDR3 DNA is TGTGCCAGCAGTTTAAACAGCAAGACGGTGGGGAATGAGCAGTTCTTC. Amino acids: CASSLNSKTVGNEQFF.

This clonotype came up a few times. J is TRBJ2-7 and V is TRBV28; D possibly matches TRBD1 or TRBD2 (5 bases each). CDR1 and CDR2 (germline): MDHEN, SYDVKM. V dropped 5 bases and J dropped 3 bases, with 14 bases sitting between them. The CDR3 contains 14 residues. The CDR3, as DNA: TGTGCCAGCAGTCCTGGCGAGGGGCTCTACGAGCAGTACTTC. Amino acids: CASSPGEGLYEQYF.

The CDR3 nucleotides read TGTGCCAGCTCTGGACAGGGACCAACTAATGAAAAACTGTTTTTT. Its protein is CASSGQGPTNEKLFF. The rearrangement links TRBV18 to TRBJ1-4, with 8 nucleotides matching TRBD1. CDR1 and CDR2 from the germline V gene are KGHSH and LQKENI. The CDR3 is 15 residues long. The ends lost 6 bases at V and 0 bases at J; junction bases unmatched: 3.

The chain links TRBV6-1 to TRBJ1-5, with a tentative D call TRBD1 (6 bases). Germline CDR1 is MNHNS and CDR2 is SASEGT. The CDR3 runs 13 residues. V lost 6 bases, J lost 9 bases, and 15 bases lay in between. CDR3 sequence: CASSERTVPPQHF. CDR3 sequence (DNA): TGTGCCAGCAGCGAAAGGACAGTTCCGCCCCAGCATTTT.

This clonotype was counted only a few times. The gene calls are TRBV7-2 and TRBJ1-2, with D possibly being TRBD1 (5 bases). This CDR3 spans 12 amino acids. The germline gives CDR1 SGHTA, CDR2 FQGNSA. Trimming removed 5 bases at V and 5 bases at J, with 9 bases between. The CDR3 coding sequence is TGTGCCAGCAGCCCGACAGAATATGGCTACACCTTC. Translating it yields CASSPTEYGYTF.

This clonotype was found a few times. The chain employs TRBV2 and TRBJ1-1, with TRBD1 matching over 8 bases. The CDR3 consists of 15 residues. J was trimmed by 1 base and V by 5 bases; bases with no gene match: 6. CDR1 is SNHLY, CDR2 FYNNEI, per germline. CDR3 sequence reads: CASSRLGTGNTEAFF. The DNA of the CDR3 is TGTGCCAGCAGTCGCTTGGGGACAGGGAACACTGAAGCTTTCTTT.

The table lists this clonotype with a few counts. V and J are TRBV3-1 and TRBJ2-1, with 11 bases aligning to TRBD2. V was clipped by 5 bases and J by 1 base; unmatched bases: 13. The length of the CDR3 is 19 residues. Germline V gene sequence: CDR1 LGHDT, CDR2 YNNKEL (reference sequence). CDR3 DNA: TGTGCCAGCAGCAAAGTGGGGCTAGCGGGAGGAGGGTCCTACAATGAGCAGTTCTTC. Its translation: CASSKVGLAGGGSYNEQFF.

The sample holds many counts of this clonotype. The V call is TRBV12-3 or TRBV12-4, the J call TRBJ1-4, with D possibly matching TRBD1 (5 bases). V was trimmed by 6 bases and J by 15 bases, leaving 29 bases between them. The CDR3 is 16 amino acids. The CDR3 loop reads CASRFRDGLNDGRLFF. The CDR3 DNA reads TGTGCCAGCAGATTCCGGGACGGACTTAATGATGGGAGGTTGTTTTTT.

Remarks on this clonotype: Since a much larger clone is just one base distant, this may be a read error. Because it lacks the conserved phenylalanine or tryptophan at the end, this CDR3 is likely a read error. This sequence joins TRBV20-1 and TRBJ2-7; unclear D gene. CDR3 length: 10 residues. The germline CDR1 and CDR2 sequences are DFQATT and SNEGSKA (reference sequence). V was pared by 3 bases and J by 6 bases, with 6 bases between. The CDR3: CSASETEQYI. The CDR3, as DNA: TGCAGTGCTAGTGAAACCGAGCAGTACATC.

This clonotype was counted ten times or more. The J gene is TRBJ2-7, the V gene TRBV3-1; TRBD1 is a possible D gene (6 bases). V was clipped by 3 bases and J by 1 base, with 7 bases between them. CDR1 and CDR2 (germline): LGHDT, YNNKEL (reference sequence). There are 13 residues in the CDR3. The CDR3 protein is CASSQTGSYEQYF. The DNA of the CDR3 is TGTGCCAGCAGCCAGACAGGTTCCTACGAGCAGTACTTC.